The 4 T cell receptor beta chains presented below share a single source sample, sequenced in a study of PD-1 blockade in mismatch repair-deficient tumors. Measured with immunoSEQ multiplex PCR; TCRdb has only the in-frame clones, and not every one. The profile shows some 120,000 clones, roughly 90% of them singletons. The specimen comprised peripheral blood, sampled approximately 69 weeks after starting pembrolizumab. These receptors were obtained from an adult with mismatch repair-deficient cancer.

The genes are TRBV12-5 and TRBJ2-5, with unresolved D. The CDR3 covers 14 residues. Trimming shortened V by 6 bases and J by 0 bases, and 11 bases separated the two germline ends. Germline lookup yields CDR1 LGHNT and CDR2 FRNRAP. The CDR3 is CASGVDSYQETQYF. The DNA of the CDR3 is TGTGCTAGTGGGGTAGACTCGTACCAAGAGACCCAGTACTTC. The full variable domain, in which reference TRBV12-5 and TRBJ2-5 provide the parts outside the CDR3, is DARVTQTPRHKVTEMGQEVTMRCQPILGHNTVFWYRQTMMQGLELLAYFRNRAPLDDSGMPKDRFSAEMPDATLATLKIQPSEPRDSAVYFCASGVDSYQETQYFGPGTRLLVL.

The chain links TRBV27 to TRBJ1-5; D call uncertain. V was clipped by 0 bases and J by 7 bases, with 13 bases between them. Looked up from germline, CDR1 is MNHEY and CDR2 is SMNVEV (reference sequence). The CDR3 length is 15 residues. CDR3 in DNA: TGTGCCAGCAGTTTATCGATTGGGTTGAGCCAGCCCCAGCATTTT. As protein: CASSLSIGLSQPQHF.

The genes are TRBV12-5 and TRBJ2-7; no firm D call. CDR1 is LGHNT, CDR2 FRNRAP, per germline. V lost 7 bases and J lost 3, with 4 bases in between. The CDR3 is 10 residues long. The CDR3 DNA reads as TGTGCTAGTGCCTTCTACGAGCAGTACTTC. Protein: CASAFYEQYF.

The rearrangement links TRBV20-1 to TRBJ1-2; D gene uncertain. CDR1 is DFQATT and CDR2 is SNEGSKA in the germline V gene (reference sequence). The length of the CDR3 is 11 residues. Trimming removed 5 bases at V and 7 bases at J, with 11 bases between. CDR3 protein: CSAGRDAGYTF. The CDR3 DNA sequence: TGCAGTGCTGGCCGGGATGCTGGCTACACCTTC.